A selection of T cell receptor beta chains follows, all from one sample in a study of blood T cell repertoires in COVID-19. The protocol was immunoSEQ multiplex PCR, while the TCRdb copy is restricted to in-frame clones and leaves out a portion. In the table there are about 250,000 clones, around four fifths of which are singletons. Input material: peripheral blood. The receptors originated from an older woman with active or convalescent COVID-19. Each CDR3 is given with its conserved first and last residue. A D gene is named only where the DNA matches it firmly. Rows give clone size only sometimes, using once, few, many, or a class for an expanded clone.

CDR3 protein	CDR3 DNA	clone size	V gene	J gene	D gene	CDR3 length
CASKVQVFTGNTIYF	TGTGCCAGCAAGGTTCAGGTCTTTACTGGAAACACCATATATTTT	few	TRBV2	TRBJ1-3	.	15
CASSSRQGALYEQYF	TGTGCCAGCAGCTCTCGACAGGGGGCGCTTTACGAGCAGTACTTC	.	TRBV13	TRBJ2-7	TRBD1	15
CATSGGQGVHLLQFF	TGTGCCACCAGTGGGGGACAGGGGGTACATCTGTTGCAGTTCTTC	once	TRBV24-1	TRBJ2-1	TRBD1	15
CASNPRGTLTDTQYF	TGTGCCAGCAACCCCCGGGGGACTCTCACAGATACGCAGTATTTT	.	TRBV7-8	TRBJ2-3	.	15
CASSLRGLEGEKLFF	TGTGCCAGCAGCCTCAGGGGGCTGGAGGGTGAAAAACTGTTTTTT	.	TRBV3-1/TRBV3-2	TRBJ1-4	TRBD1	15
CASSLEQGAPTEAFF	TGTGCCAGCAGCTTAGAACAGGGGGCGCCCACTGAAGCTTTCTTT	once	TRBV11-1	TRBJ1-1	TRBD1	15
CASSTIGQGADEKLFF	TGTGCCAGCAGTACCATTGGACAGGGGGCTGATGAAAAACTGTTTTTT	.	TRBV6-2/TRBV6-3	TRBJ1-4	TRBD1	16
CASSESPSLSYNEQFF	TGCGCCAGCAGTGAGTCTCCTAGCCTCTCCTACAATGAGCAGTTCTTC	.	TRBV10-2	TRBJ2-1	.	16
CASSRDFAAETQYF	TGTGCCAGCAGCCGGGACTTTGCCGCCGAGACCCAGTACTTC	.	TRBV5-6	TRBJ2-5	.	14
CASSPGRGGRTYYGYTF	TGCGCCAGCAGCCCAGGGAGAGGGGGCCGGACTTACTATGGCTACACCTTC	.	TRBV5-1	TRBJ1-2	TRBD1	17
CASSRDREVAQYF	TGTGCCAGCAGCAGAGACAGGGAGGTCGCCCAGTACTTC	.	TRBV6-5	TRBJ2-5	.	13
CAASGGYQETQYF	TGTGCCGCCTCGGGGGGGTACCAAGAGACCCAGTACTTC	.	TRBV10-3	TRBJ2-5	TRBD2	13
CASSLARTGPAYGYTF	TGTGCCAGCAGCTTAGCGAGGACAGGACCCGCCTATGGCTACACCTTC	.	TRBV7-8	TRBJ1-2	TRBD1	16
CASSYSPRDTEAFF	TGTGCCAGCAGTTACTCGCCCAGGGACACTGAAGCTTTCTTT	.	TRBV6-6	TRBJ1-1	.	14
CASTMYPSPRQFF	TGTGCCAGCACCATGTACCCGTCCCCGAGGCAGTTCTTC	.	TRBV27	TRBJ2-1	.	13
CASSRGQGRSTEAFF	TGTGCCAGCAGCCGCGGACAGGGGAGGAGCACTGAAGCTTTCTTT	few	TRBV7-9	TRBJ1-1	TRBD1	15
CASRREGGGTEAFF	TGTGCCAGCAGGAGAGAAGGGGGGGGCACTGAAGCTTTCTTT	.	TRBV3-1/TRBV3-2	TRBJ1-1	.	14
CATSSKRGASTDTQYF	TGTGCCACCAGCAGTAAGCGGGGGGCCAGCACAGATACGCAGTATTTT	.	TRBV15	TRBJ2-3	TRBD2	16
CASSQEGADSGNTIYF	TGTGCCAGCAGCCAAGAGGGGGCAGACTCTGGAAACACCATATATTTT	.	TRBV14	TRBJ1-3	.	16
CASSYRGPRGGYTF	TGTGCCAGCAGTTACAGGGGGCCCCGGGGTGGCTACACCTTC	.	TRBV6-5	TRBJ1-2	TRBD1	14
CASSQGGGRGAKNIQYF	TGCGCCAGCAGCCAAGGGGGGGGGCGTGGAGCCAAAAACATTCAGTACTTC	.	TRBV4-1	TRBJ2-4	.	17
CASSQVRGQTNSPLHF	TGCGCCAGCAGCCAAGTTAGAGGACAGACCAATTCACCCCTCCACTTT	.	TRBV4-1	TRBJ1-6	.	16
CASSQVTGTSRTYNEQFF	TGTGCCAGCAGCCAAGTAACCGGGACTAGCCGTACCTACAATGAGCAGTTCTTC	.	TRBV14	TRBJ2-1	TRBD2	18
CASSLAGENTEAFF	TGTGCCAGCAGCTTAGCGGGAGAAAACACTGAAGCTTTCTTT	.	TRBV13	TRBJ1-1	.	14
CASSDASGGADTQYF	TGTGCCAGCAGTGATGCTAGCGGGGGGGCTGATACGCAGTATTTT	.	TRBV2	TRBJ2-3	TRBD2	15
CASSVSPGTSGRGEQYF	TGTGCCAGCAGCGTCAGCCCCGGGACTAGCGGGAGAGGCGAGCAGTACTTC	once	TRBV9	TRBJ2-7	TRBD2	17
CASSLAFETTSHNEQFF	TGTGCCAGCAGCTTAGCGTTTGAGACAACGAGCCACAATGAGCAGTTCTTC	.	TRBV7-9	TRBJ2-1	.	17
CASSRKTENYGYTF	TGCGCCAGCAGCCGGAAGACAGAGAACTATGGCTACACCTTC	.	TRBV4-1	TRBJ1-2	.	14
CASTGTGGRSGANVLTF	TGTGCCAGCACCGGGACAGGCGGACGCTCTGGGGCCAACGTCCTGACTTTC	.	TRBV2	TRBJ2-6	TRBD1	17
CATLGRAYNEQFF	TGTGCCACCCTAGGTCGGGCCTACAATGAGCAGTTCTTC	.	TRBV28	TRBJ2-1	.	13
CASSLRTGEGSPLHF	TGCGCCAGCAGCTTAAGGACAGGGGAAGGGTCACCCCTCCACTTT	.	TRBV4-1	TRBJ1-6	TRBD1	15
CASSAPTGGMSEAFF	TGTGCCAGTAGTGCACCGACAGGGGGCATGTCTGAAGCTTTCTTT	.	TRBV19	TRBJ1-1	TRBD1	15
CASSYSANIEKLFF	TGTGCCAGCAGTTACTCCGCCAACATTGAAAAACTGTTTTTT	.	TRBV6-2/TRBV6-3	TRBJ1-4	.	14
CASSDGRYGYTF	TGTGCCAGCAGTGACGGGAGATATGGCTACACCTTC	.	TRBV28	TRBJ1-2	.	12
CASSIRLAENTDTQYF	TGTGCCAGTAGTATTCGACTAGCGGAGAACACAGATACGCAGTATTTT	.	TRBV19	TRBJ2-3	TRBD2	16
CASSSDRGGYGYTF	TGTGCCAGCAGCTCGGACAGGGGAGGCTATGGCTACACCTTC	few	TRBV5-4	TRBJ1-2	TRBD1	14
CASSHVWTEPQHF	TGTGCCAGCTCACACGTCTGGACAGAGCCCCAGCATTTT	.	TRBV18	TRBJ1-5	.	13
CASLTEVYGYTF	TGTGCCAGCCTAACAGAAGTCTATGGCTACACCTTC	.	TRBV2	TRBJ1-2	.	12
CASSPQGAEAFF	TGCGCCAGCAGCCCACAGGGTGCTGAAGCTTTCTTT	.	TRBV5-1	TRBJ1-1	.	12
CASSSGWAGDTQYF	TGTGCCAGCAGTTCTGGCTGGGCGGGCGATACGCAGTATTTT	.	TRBV9	TRBJ2-3	.	14
CSVVTRLGGTEAFF	TGCAGCGTTGTTACCCGCTTGGGGGGGACTGAAGCTTTCTTT	.	TRBV29-1	TRBJ1-1	.	14
CASSRRTGNQPQHF	TGTGCCAGCAGTCGGAGGACAGGGAATCAGCCCCAGCATTTT	.	TRBV6-5	TRBJ1-5	TRBD1	14